What follows describes a single T cell receptor (beta chain). What it binds is not known. The source of the sample is a study of PD-1 blockade in classical Hodgkin lymphoma. Sequencing used immunoSEQ multiplex PCR; TCRdb keeps in-frame clones, though not all of them. The sample has tens of thousands of clones, 78% seen once; the top ten hold 9.4%. Whole-study results and caveats: Among the patients, those starting nivolumab under 1 year after ASCT were excluded. Baseline diversity was lower in partial responders and progressors than complete responders. A significant rise in TCR diversity was seen by C4D1 for CD4+ cells but not for CD8+ cells. Differences between repertoires have undefined causes, possibly disease activity or prior therapy.

Time point denoted: cycle 4 day 1 (C4D1), after 6 weeks of nivolumab. In every patient, relapse followed autologous stem cell transplantation, while exposure to brentuximab vedotin differed. The sequenced sample was peripheral blood mononuclear cells (PBMCs), obtained before the fourth cycle of nivolumab. The receptor comes from a human donor with classical Hodgkin lymphoma.

Written as DNA, the CDR3 is TGTGCCAGCAGTTACTTTAAAGCTTTCTTT. This sequence encodes CASSYFKAFF. The chain has TRBV6-6 and TRBJ1-1; no definite D call. The CDR3 length is 10 residues. V lost 1 base and J lost 9, with 3 bases in between. CDR1 and CDR2 (germline): MNHNY, SVGAGI (reference sequence).